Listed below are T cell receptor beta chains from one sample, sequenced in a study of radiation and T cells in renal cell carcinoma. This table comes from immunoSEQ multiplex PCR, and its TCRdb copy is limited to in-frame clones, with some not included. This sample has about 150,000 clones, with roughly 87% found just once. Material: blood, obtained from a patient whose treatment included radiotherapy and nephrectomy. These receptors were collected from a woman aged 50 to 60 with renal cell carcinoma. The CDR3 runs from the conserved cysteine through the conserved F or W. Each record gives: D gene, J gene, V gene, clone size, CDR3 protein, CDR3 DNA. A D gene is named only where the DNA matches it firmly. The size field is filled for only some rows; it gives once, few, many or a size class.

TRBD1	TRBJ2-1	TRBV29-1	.	CSVPEDRVVSEQFF	TGCAGCGTACCAGAGGACAGGGTGGTGAGTGAGCAGTTCTTC
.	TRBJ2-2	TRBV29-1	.	CSVHPTGDNTGELFF	TGCAGCGTCCACCCGACAGGAGATAACACCGGGGAGCTGTTTTTT
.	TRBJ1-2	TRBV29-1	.	CSVSTAEYGYTF	TGCAGCGTTTCGACAGCGGAGTATGGCTACACCTTC
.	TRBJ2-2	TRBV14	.	CASSQELIGANTGELFF	TGTGCCAGCAGCCAAGAATTAATAGGGGCGAACACCGGGGAGCTGTTTTTT
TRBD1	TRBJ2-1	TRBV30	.	CACGTTGGERGYNEQFF	TGTGCCTGCGGTACTACAGGGGGCGAAAGGGGCTACAATGAGCAGTTCTTC
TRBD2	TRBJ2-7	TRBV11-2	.	CASSFGLAVSYEQYF	TGTGCCAGCAGCTTCGGCCTAGCGGTCTCCTACGAGCAGTACTTC
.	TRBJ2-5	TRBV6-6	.	CASSPLVPETQYF	TGTGCCAGCAGTCCACTAGTGCCAGAGACCCAGTACTTC
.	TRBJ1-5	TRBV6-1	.	CASSERVGHQPQHF	TGTGCCAGCAGTGAAAGGGTAGGGCATCAGCCCCAGCATTTT
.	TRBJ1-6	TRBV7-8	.	CASSLKAGSSYNSPLHF	TGTGCCAGCAGCTTGAAAGCCGGGAGCTCCTATAATTCACCCCTCCACTTT
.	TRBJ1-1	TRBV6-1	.	CASSPIGVMNTEAFF	TGTGCCAGCAGCCCAATTGGGGTCATGAACACTGAAGCTTTCTTT
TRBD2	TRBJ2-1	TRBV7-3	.	CASTPTGGTYNEQFF	TGTGCCAGCACCCCGACGGGGGGTACCTACAATGAGCAGTTCTTC
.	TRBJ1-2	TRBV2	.	CASSPSRDNLRGYTF	TGTGCCAGCAGCCCCAGCCGGGACAACCTTCGGGGCTACACCTTC
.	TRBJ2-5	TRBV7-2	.	CASSSLRVARETQYF	TGTGCCAGCAGCTCCCTTCGGGTGGCTAGAGAGACCCAGTACTTC
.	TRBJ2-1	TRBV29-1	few	CSVPDEIGQGGEQFF	TGCAGCGTTCCAGATGAAATTGGGCAAGGAGGTGAGCAGTTCTTC
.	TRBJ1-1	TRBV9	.	CASSGMSTNTEAFF	TGTGCCAGCAGCGGCATGTCGACAAACACTGAAGCTTTCTTT
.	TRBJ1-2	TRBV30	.	CAWSRDRPRGYTF	TGTGCCTGGAGTAGAGACAGGCCGCGGGGCTACACCTTC